A single sample is the source of the 28 T cell receptor beta chains below, sequenced in a study of regulatory T cells in long-lasting Graves disease. The sample's time point: newly diagnosed GD, antithyroid drugs for less than 3 months. PBMC RNA was the source of the TCR library. Library construction for TCR beta used iRepertoire HTBI primers and Arm-PCR of CDR3 regions. Via MiXCR, TCRdb re-called the multiplex PCR reads, giving one row per CDR3 protein. The repertoire holds 420,000 or so distinct CDR3 sequences, with less than 20% as singletons. These same data were also listed under a study on T cells in Graves' hyperthyroidism and ophthalmopathy.

The source material was peripheral blood mononuclear cells (PBMCs), sampled at new diagnosis, from a patient treated with antithyroid drugs. These receptors were taken from a woman aged 18-30 years with Graves disease.

The V gene is TRBV9, the J gene TRBJ2-3; unclear D gene. The length of the CDR3 is 16 residues. In germline, CDR1 is SGDLS, CDR2 YYNGEE. Deletions cut 3 bases from V and 1 base from J, with 15 bases between. The CDR3 nucleotides are TGTGCCAGCAGCGCCTCCCTTAACAGAGGCACAGATACGCAGTATTTT. Translated: CASSASLNRGTDTQYF.

About this clonotype itself: One end of the junction varies from germline; a read error may be responsible. The V and J genes are TRBV5-1 and TRBJ2-7; 13 nucleotides match TRBD2. The CDR3 runs 17 residues. Looked up from germline, CDR1 is SGHRS and CDR2 is YFSETQ. The CDR3 DNA is TGCGCCAGCAGCCCGGGACTAGCGGGGAGAGCGCTCGACGAGCAGGACTTC. It is translated as CASSPGLAGRALDEQDF.

J is TRBJ2-7 and V is TRBV3-1, with 8 bases fitting TRBD2. V was clipped by 1 base and J by 3 bases; unmatched bases: 5. This CDR3 is 15 amino acids long. Germline CDR1 LGHDT, CDR2 YNNKEL (reference sequence). The CDR3 region is CASSQAHGTSYEQYF. The CDR3 region has the DNA TGTGCCAGCAGCCAAGCCCATGGGACTAGCTACGAGCAGTACTTC.

The V call is TRBV12-3 or TRBV12-4, the J call TRBJ2-2; 12 bases align to TRBD2. CDR3 size: 18 residues. V lost 5 bases, J lost 8 bases, and 15 bases stayed unmatched. The CDR3 spells CASSPLRLAGDRSGELFF. CDR3 nucleotides: TGTGCCAGCAGTCCCCTGCGACTAGCGGGAGACCGGAGTGGGGAGCTGTTTTTT.

As regards this clonotype: With a much larger clone just one base away, this may be a read error. The chain has TRBV7-2 and TRBJ2-5, with TRBD1 matching over 11 bases. Losses at the gene ends were 6 bases for V and 11 bases for J; bases not matched to a gene: 14. This CDR3 is 15 amino acids long. Germline values: CDR1 SGHTA, CDR2 FQGNSA. The CDR3 DNA sequence: TGTGCCAGCAGTCTCGGGGGACAGGGGGTCAATGAGCAGTACTTC. Its translation is CASSLGGQGVNEQYF.

This clonotype was seen at least ten times. This chain links TRBV7-2 with TRBJ2-7; 8 bases line up with TRBD1. Unmatched junction bases numbered 9, after V lost 4 bases and J lost 7 bases. CDR1 is SGHTA, CDR2 FQGNSA, per germline. This CDR3 has 14 residues. The CDR3 nucleotides read TGTGCCAGCAGCTCCTGGACAGGGTTTGGTGAGCAGTACTTC. Protein sequence: CASSSWTGFGEQYF.

This clonotype was observed many times. V gene TRBV2 combines with J gene TRBJ1-1; D is undetermined. Germline values: CDR1 SNHLY, CDR2 FYNNEI. Between the trimmed V and J ends, which lost 3 bases and 8 bases, there was a span of 13 bases. CDR3 length equals 13 residues. The CDR3 bases are TGTGCCAGCAGTGACAACATAGTGGGCGAAGCTTTCTTT. The encoded protein is CASSDNIVGEAFF.

This clonotype was recorded many times. This rearrangement joins TRBV12-3 or TRBV12-4 to TRBJ2-3; perhaps TRBD1 as D (5 bases). This CDR3 contains 15 residues. The V end lost 3 bases, the J end lost 0 bases, and 10 bases lay between the germline ends. Here the CDR3 DNA reads TGTGCCAGCAGTTTCAGGGCGCTTAGCACAGATACGCAGTATTTT. Protein sequence: CASSFRALSTDTQYF.

This clonotype was picked up a small number of times. The chain's CDR3 is CASSTGTAEFYEQYF. The CDR3 coding sequence is TGTGCCAGTAGTACTGGGACAGCTGAGTTCTACGAGCAGTACTTC. The rearrangement uses TRBV19 and TRBJ2-7, with 7 bases matching TRBD1. Per the germline V gene, CDR1 is LNHDA and CDR2 is SQIVND (reference sequence). With 4 bases clipped from V and 3 bases from J, the junction kept 9 bases outside the gene matches. This CDR3 is built from 15 residues.

This clonotype was seen many times. CDR3 bases: TGTGCCACCAGCAGAGGGACGGACTATAGCAATCAGCCCCAGCATTTT. Translation gives CATSRGTDYSNQPQHF. The rearrangement uses TRBV15 and TRBJ1-5; D not certain. Trimming cost V 1 base and J 0 bases, with 10 bases left between them. CDR1 and CDR2 from the germline V gene are LNHNV and YYDKDF (reference sequence). CDR3 size: 16 residues.

Ten or more counts support this clonotype. The V gene is TRBV18, the J gene TRBJ2-1, with TRBD1 matching over 7 bases. The trim removed 5 bases at V and 7 bases at J, leaving 2 bases unmatched. This CDR3 contains 12 residues. The germline CDR1 and CDR2 sequences are KGHSH and LQKENI. The CDR3: CASSSDRNEQFF. DNA of the CDR3: TGTGCCAGCTCATCGGACAGGAATGAGCAGTTCTTC. The full variable domain, in which reference TRBV18 and TRBJ2-1 provide the parts outside the CDR3, is NAGVMQNPRHLVRRRGQEARLRCSPMKGHSHVYWYRQLPEEGLKFMVYLQKENIIDESGMPKERFSAEFPKEGPSILRIQQVVRGDSAAYFCASSSDRNEQFFGPGTRLTVL.

The chain has TRBV5-1 and TRBJ2-4, with D hard to call. Germline loops: CDR1 SGHRS, CDR2 YFSETQ. The CDR3 is 14 amino acids. Trimming removed 0 bases from V and 6 bases from J, with 10 bases in between. The CDR3 DNA reads as TGCGCCAGCAGCTTGGGGGGTCACCTAAACATTCAGTACTTC. Translated, it gives CASSLGGHLNIQYF.

This chain links TRBV6-1 with TRBJ2-5; no clear D. The length of the CDR3 is 13 residues. Germline-derived CDR1 and CDR2 are MNHNS and SASEGT. The V gene lost 3 bases and the J gene lost 4 bases, with 9 bases spanning the gap. The CDR3 DNA is TGTGCCAGCAGTGAGCTAGACGGAGAGACCCAGTACTTC. Encoded protein: CASSELDGETQYF.

A remark on this clonotype: A read error may account for a junction end that differs from germline. The chain links TRBV5-1 to TRBJ2-3; TRBD2 is a possible D gene (5 bases). Germline lookup yields CDR1 SGHRS and CDR2 YFSETQ. The CDR3 consists of 12 residues. The CDR3 DNA follows: TGCGCCAGCAGCCTCGGAACCTACGAGCGGTACTTC. Encoded protein: CASSLGTYERYF. Full variable domain (missing parts from reference TRBV5-1 and TRBJ2-3): KAGVTQTPRYLIKTRGQQVTLSCSPISGHRSVSWYQQTPGQGLQFLFEYFSETQRNKGNFPGRFSGRQFSNSRSEMNVSTLELGDSALYLCASSLGTYERYFGPGTRLTVL.

This clonotype was counted ten times or more. This rearrangement joins TRBV2 to TRBJ1-6; a possible D gene is TRBD1 (6 bases). The CDR3 contains 17 residues. CDR1 is SNHLY, CDR2 FYNNEI, per germline. The V end lost 1 base, the J end lost 9 bases, and 19 bases lay between the germline ends. CDR3 DNA: TGTGCCAGCAGTGAAGAGGAGGGGGTCGAATTGGGTTCACCCCTCCACTTT. Amino acid sequence: CASSEEEGVELGSPLHF.

The chain joins TRBV12-5 to TRBJ2-2; TRBD2 is a possible D gene (5 bases). V shed 6 bases and J shed 3 bases, with 23 bases lying between them. This CDR3 is 18 amino acids long. Germline V gene sequence: CDR1 LGHNT, CDR2 FRNRAP. DNA of the CDR3: TGTGCTAGTGGGCCAAATGTAGAGCGGCAGGCGGACACCGGGGAGCTGTTTTTT. Amino acid sequence: CASGPNVERQADTGELFF. The full variable domain, completed using reference TRBV12-5 and TRBJ2-2, is DARVTQTPRHKVTEMGQEVTMRCQPILGHNTVFWYRQTMMQGLELLAYFRNRAPLDDSGMPKDRFSAEMPDATLATLKIQPSEPRDSAVYFCASGPNVERQADTGELFFGEGSRLTVL.

The sample holds many counts of this clonotype. At one of its ends the junction is not consistent with the germline gene, which may arise from a read error. The genes are TRBV3-1 and TRBJ2-7; no clear D gene. The CDR3 contains 11 residues. Germline-derived CDR1 and CDR2 are LGHDT and YNNKEL (reference sequence). CDR3 in amino acids: CASSQGLTKHF. As DNA, the CDR3 is TGTGCCAGCAGCCAAGGACTGACGAAGCACTTC.

The chain combines TRBV2 with TRBJ1-4; TRBD1 matches at 9 bases. V shed 6 bases and J 2 bases; nucleotides not matched to a gene: 13. Germline V lookup: CDR1 SNHLY, CDR2 FYNNEI. This CDR3 spans 18 amino acids. CDR3 loop: CASRRMTGGISTNEKLFF. CDR3 nucleotides: TGTGCCAGCAGGCGAATGACAGGGGGTATCTCTACTAATGAAAAACTGTTTTTT.

This clonotype was recorded many times. This chain joins TRBV5-1 and TRBJ1-1; tentative D call: TRBD1 (5 bases). Germline assignment: CDR1 SGHRS and CDR2 YFSETQ. The CDR3 extends over 14 amino acids. The germline V and J ends were trimmed by 4 bases and 4 bases, with 14 bases remaining between them. For the CDR3, the DNA is TGCGCCAGCAGCCTGGGGACGTTGGGCACTGAAGCTTTCTTT. Translating gives CASSLGTLGTEAFF.

This clonotype was counted many times. The chain uses TRBV9 and TRBJ2-1; maybe TRBD1 (6 bases). The CDR3 is 16 residues long. V dropped 3 bases and J dropped 6 bases, with 19 bases sitting between them. Germline V CDR1 and CDR2: SGDLS, YYNGEE. The CDR3 nucleotides read TGTGCCAGCAGCGCCTTACAGGGTGTAGGGTTCAATGAGCAGTTCTTC. This gives the protein CASSALQGVGFNEQFF.

As to this clonotype: A far bigger clonotype differs at one base, so this is likely a read error. As the CDR3 is not closed by the conserved phenylalanine or tryptophan, this likely results from a read error. The chain has TRBV13 and TRBJ2-1; 7 bases map to TRBD2. The CDR3 has 15 amino acids. V dropped 5 bases and J dropped 9; count of bases not matched to a gene: 13. CDR1 is PRHDT, CDR2 FYEKMQ, per germline (reference sequence). CDR3 residues: CASSVAGAPGGEQFL. DNA of the CDR3: TGTGCCAGCAGCGTAGCGGGCGCCCCTGGGGGTGAGCAGTTCTTA.

This clonotype was detected ten times or more. This chain uses TRBV20-1 with TRBJ2-7; D possibly corresponds to TRBD2 (5 bases). CDR3 size: 11 residues. V was shortened by 2 bases and J by 4 bases, with 6 bases between the two germline ends. CDR1 is DFQATT, CDR2 SNEGSKA, per germline (reference sequence). CDR3: CSARSGYEQYF. The CDR3 nucleotides are TGCAGTGCTAGATCGGGATACGAGCAGTACTTC.

This chain joins TRBV5-1 and TRBJ2-3; D not resolved. The germline V gene has CDR1 SGHRS and CDR2 YFSETQ. The ends were cut back, 4 bases at V and 4 bases at J, with 13 bases in the middle. The CDR3 has 14 amino acids. CDR3 nucleotide sequence: TGCGCCAGCAGCGGGGTTTCCACTGCAGATACGCAGTATTTT. As protein: CASSGVSTADTQYF.

This chain joins TRBV6-5 and TRBJ2-7; D gene ambiguous. Trimming stripped 2 bases from V and 2 bases from J, with 16 bases between. The germline V gene encodes CDR1 MNHEY and CDR2 SVGAGI. The length of the CDR3 is 16 residues. CDR3 sequence reads: CASSYGATGATYEQYF. CDR3 sequence (DNA): TGTGCCAGCAGTTACGGTGCAACGGGCGCAACCTACGAGCAGTACTTC.

Many counts were recorded for this clonotype. This chain joins TRBV28 and TRBJ2-3, with TRBD2 matching over 7 bases. Germline V CDR1 and CDR2: MDHEN, SYDVKM. J was trimmed by 7 bases and V by 3 bases; bases with no gene match: 10. The length of the CDR3 is 15 residues. The CDR3 protein is CASSFGTTQTNTQYF. Here the CDR3 DNA reads TGTGCCAGCAGTTTTGGGACTACCCAGACTAATACGCAGTATTTT.

This clonotype was detected many times. V and J are TRBV28 and TRBJ1-2; D call uncertain. The V and J ends lost 2 bases and 5 bases respectively, with 15 bases between them. This CDR3 has 15 amino acids. Germline CDR1 is MDHEN and CDR2 is SYDVKM. CDR3 DNA: TGTGCCAGCAGTTTAGGAGGACTGATGGATTATGGCTACACCTTC. Its protein product is CASSLGGLMDYGYTF.

This clonotype was detected ten times or more. The rearrangement links TRBV7-9 to TRBJ1-1; D perhaps matches TRBD1 (5 bases). Germline V gene data show CDR1 as SEHNR and CDR2 as FQNEAQ (reference sequence). V dropped 8 bases and J dropped 3 bases, with 10 bases sitting between them. The CDR3 covers 12 residues. The CDR3 here is CASYRGDTEAFF. The CDR3 bases are TGTGCCAGCTATAGGGGAGACACTGAAGCTTTCTTT.

In regard to this clonotype: Just one base apart from a much larger clone, this may be a read error. This sequence joins TRBV6-2 or TRBV6-3 and TRBJ2-7; 7 bases are a match to TRBD1. Per germline, CDR1 MNHEY and CDR2 SVGEGT. This CDR3 is built from 15 residues. The CDR3 coding sequence is TGTGCCAGCAGTGAAGCATGGACAGGCCCCTTTGAGCAGTGCTTC. It translates to CASSEAWTGPFEQCF.